Below, one T cell receptor beta chain is given with its context. The protocol was immunoSEQ multiplex PCR, while the TCRdb copy is restricted to in-frame clones and leaves out a portion. The sample consists of 35,000 to 45,000 clones, more than 80% of them appearing once. These data come from a study of blood T cell repertoires in COVID-19. Germline-derived CDR1 and CDR2 are SGHTA and FQGNSA. CDR3 length: 14 residues. Trimming removed 5 bases from V and 7 bases from J, with 17 bases in between. This clonotype was obtained from a man aged 55-75 years with acute or convalescent COVID-19. The chain recombines TRBV7-2 with TRBJ2-5; D is possibly TRBD2 (7 bases). Sequenced input: peripheral blood. CDR3 sequence reads: CASSRAGAGVTQYF. In DNA form, the CDR3 reads TGTGCCAGCAGCCGGGCGGGGGCGGGCGTGACCCAGTACTTC.